This is a list of T cell receptor beta chains from one sample in a study of OX40 agonist ivuxolimab in advanced cancers. Assay: immunoSEQ multiplex PCR; the TCRdb copy retains only in-frame clones and omits some. The sample holds 75,000 to 80,000 clones, about nine tenths seen once. Sequenced material: CD4+ or CD8+ T cells sorted from blood, taken in a trial of the OX40 agonist ivuxolimab. The receptors shown here come from an adult with an advanced solid tumor such as melanoma, head and neck, liver or kidney cancer. The conserved cysteine and the conserved F or W are not part of the CDR3 here. Clone size is given for some rows only: seen once, a few or many times, or a class if the clone is expanded.

clone_size j_call v_call cdr3_aa
- TRBJ1-2 TRBV14 ASSQTGYGYT
once TRBJ2-3 TRBV9 ASSVGPSTDTQY
- TRBJ1-2 TRBV6-5 ASSLTGNGYT
- TRBJ2-7 TRBV28 ASSSGPSYEQY
- TRBJ1-2 TRBV18 ASSPGQLSYGYT
- TRBJ1-2 TRBV6-1 ASRLTGGAYGYT
- TRBJ2-3 TRBV9 ASTVGGATDTQY
- TRBJ2-3 TRBV9 ASSARGSGDTQY
- TRBJ2-1 TRBV27 ASSRTSGYNEQF
- TRBJ1-4 TRBV12-5 ASGQTTGLASNEKLF
- TRBJ2-3 TRBV30 AWKASADTQY
- TRBJ1-5 TRBV19 ASTGPPENQPQH
- TRBJ2-1 TRBV7-3 ASSLSLAGESEQF
- TRBJ2-7 TRBV7-6 ASSLGDRFEQY
- TRBJ2-5 TRBV5-1 ASSTTSGLETQY
- TRBJ1-1 TRBV7-8 ASSPTPGFDRNTEAF
- TRBJ2-4 TRBV27 ASSPMRLAKNIQY
- TRBJ2-7 TRBV6-6 ASINYGGAGKNEQY
- TRBJ1-2 TRBV28 ASNSDSPSNYGYT
once TRBJ1-5 TRBV28 ASSFWGVGRVRVGQPQH
- TRBJ1-1 TRBV2 ASSQQMNTEAF
- TRBJ2-7 TRBV6-1 ASSLAGEGAYEQY
- TRBJ2-7 TRBV27 ASSLARGDSYEQY
- TRBJ1-5 TRBV4-1 ASSLTPDGYSNQPQH
- TRBJ1-2 TRBV30 AWSVLIRTGFGYGYT
- TRBJ2-3 TRBV5-1 ASSLSRDTDTQY
- TRBJ1-2 TRBV6-5 ASRPPLGREGYT
- TRBJ1-5 TRBV2 ASSPGGLSNQPQH
- TRBJ2-1 TRBV29-1 SAPTGTSGRGLYNEQF
- TRBJ1-3 TRBV7-8 ASSLRTASGNTIY
- TRBJ1-1 TRBV23-1 ASSPRPTANTEAF
few TRBJ1-1 TRBV14 ASSQAGMNTEAF
- TRBJ2-3 TRBV7-2 ASSQRTGRDTQY
once TRBJ1-1 TRBV7-8 ASSPPDSSLYEAF
- TRBJ1-1 TRBV5-6 ASSLGQRKNTEAF
- TRBJ2-2 TRBV18 ASSPLKGANTGELF
- TRBJ1-2 TRBV10-1 ASSESTGGGYT